The sequence of this T cell receptor beta chain was determined in a study of Ad26.COV2.S vaccination and SARS-CoV-2 variants. This table comes from immunoSEQ multiplex PCR, and its TCRdb copy is limited to in-frame clones, with some not included. The sample lists 300,000 to 400,000 clones, roughly 90% occurring once. This clone has only a few counts. Germline CDR1 reads LGHDT; CDR2 reads YNNKEL (reference sequence). The CDR3 contains 13 residues. The V segment lost 4 bases and the J segment 9 bases; nucleotides outside the gene matches: 6. Treatment defined: approximately 18 received Ad26.COV2.S at low or high dose, single or two shots; roughly 5 received placebo; per-sample allocation not given. Repertoires come from day 63 after the first vaccine or placebo injection.

The sequence derives from a person between 18 and 59 years old who received the Ad26.COV2.S COVID-19 vaccine or a placebo. The sample in question was peripheral blood, obtained in a trial of Ad26.COV2.S vaccine versus placebo. This chain joins TRBV3-1 (or the pseudogene TRBV3-2) and TRBJ1-5, with 7 bases lining up with TRBD1. The CDR3 is CASSRQGELPQHF. The CDR3 DNA follows: TGTGCCAGCAGCCGACAGGGCGAACTGCCCCAGCATTTT.